The 27 T cell receptor beta chains below were found in one sample sequenced in a study of blood T cell repertoires in COVID-19. Produced via immunoSEQ multiplex PCR; TCRdb's table is partial and in-frame only. The table shows roughly 100,000 clones, with 88% occurring only once. Sample: peripheral blood. The receptors shown here come from a woman of 80 years or more with active COVID-19.

The table lists this clone with a count of one. This sequence joins TRBV27 and TRBJ1-5, with 7 bases fitting TRBD1. Germline values: CDR1 MNHEY, CDR2 SMNVEV (reference sequence). CDR3 size: 18 residues. The ends lost 5 bases at V and 4 bases at J; junction bases unmatched: 17. CDR3 DNA sequence: TGTGCCAGCAGTGATATCAACAGGGGACTTATGGGGAATCAGCCCCAGCATTTT. As protein: CASSDINRGLMGNQPQHF.

V gene TRBV2 combines with J gene TRBJ2-3; D uncertain. Between the trimmed V and J ends, which lost 6 bases and 0 bases, there was a span of 10 bases. The CDR3 contains 14 residues. Germline V gene sequence: CDR1 SNHLY, CDR2 FYNNEI. CDR3 protein: CASRQVSSTDTQYF. The CDR3 region has the DNA TGTGCCAGCAGGCAGGTCTCTAGCACAGATACGCAGTATTTT.

V and J are TRBV5-1 and TRBJ2-1; 9 positions agree with TRBD1. There are 17 residues in the CDR3. J was trimmed by 6 bases and V by 5 bases; bases with no gene match: 15. From germline, CDR1 is SGHRS and CDR2 YFSETQ. In nucleotides, the CDR3 is TGCGCCAGCAGACATACGGGACAGGGCATCAAGTTCAATGAGCAGTTCTTC. Translation: CASRHTGQGIKFNEQFF.

The rearrangement uses TRBV5-1 and TRBJ2-5, with a weak D call TRBD2 (7 bases). V was trimmed by 5 bases and J by 1 base, leaving 21 bases between them. There are 17 residues in the CDR3. Germline CDR1 is SGHRS and CDR2 is YFSETQ. Here the CDR3 reads CASSSWGGRMIQETQYF. In nucleotides, the CDR3 is TGCGCCAGCAGTTCGTGGGGGGGCCGTATGATCCAAGAGACCCAGTACTTC.

The chain is built from TRBV6-2 or TRBV6-3 and TRBJ1-5; D perhaps matches TRBD1 (6 bases). The CDR3 is 14 amino acids. Looked up from germline, CDR1 is MNHEY and CDR2 is SVGEGT. With 5 bases removed from V and 3 bases from J, the gap between germline ends came to 11 bases. The DNA of the CDR3 is TGTGCCAGCAGTCCCGACAGGATCAATCAGCCCCAGCATTTT. Translating it yields CASSPDRINQPQHF.

This clone was counted a single time. This chain links TRBV28 with TRBJ2-1; TRBD2 aligns across 9 bases. The V segment lost 8 bases and the J segment 8 bases; nucleotides outside the gene matches: 13. CDR1 and CDR2 (germline): MDHEN, SYDVKM. This CDR3 is built from 15 residues. The CDR3 DNA sequence: TGTGCCAGCTCCTTAAGCCCACTAGCGGGTTATGAGCAGTTCTTC. Its translation is CASSLSPLAGYEQFF.

This clone has only a few counts. V and J are TRBV19 and TRBJ2-7; 9 bases agree with TRBD2. This CDR3 has 16 amino acids. Looked up from germline, CDR1 is LNHDA and CDR2 is SQIVND (reference sequence). With V trimmed by 1 base and J by 3 bases, 7 bases remained unmatched. The CDR3 is CASSIGPAGGNYEQYF. DNA of the CDR3: TGTGCCAGTAGTATAGGCCCAGCGGGGGGTAACTACGAGCAGTACTTC. The full variable domain, rest sourced from reference TRBV19 and TRBJ2-7, is DGGITQSPKYLFRKEGQNVTLSCEQNLNHDAMYWYRQDPGQGLRLIYYSQIVNDFQKGDIAEGYSVSREKKESFPLTVTSAQKNPTAFYLCASSIGPAGGNYEQYFGPGTRLTVT.

This rearrangement joins TRBV7-9 to TRBJ2-7; 8 nucleotides line up with TRBD1. The germline gives CDR1 SEHNR, CDR2 FQNEAQ (reference sequence). The CDR3 consists of 14 residues. The junction had 8 bases not matched to a gene; V was cut back by 5 bases and J by 5 bases. In nucleotides, the CDR3 is TGTGCCAGCAGCCAATTGGACAGGGCCCACGAGCAGTACTTC. It specifies CASSQLDRAHEQYF. The full variable domain, with the rest looked up from reference TRBV7-9 and TRBJ2-7, is DTGVSQNPRHKITKRGQNVTFRCDPISEHNRLYWYRQTLGQGPEFLTYFQNEAQLEKSRLLSDRFSAERPKGSFSTLEIQRTEQGDSAMYLCASSQLDRAHEQYFGPGTRLTVT.

The rearrangement links TRBV28 to TRBJ1-5; tentative D call: TRBD1 (5 bases). The germline V gene has CDR1 MDHEN and CDR2 SYDVKM. The CDR3 extends over 17 amino acids. The ends were cut back, 5 bases at V and 0 bases at J, with 17 bases in the middle. The CDR3 reads CASSAGGEAYSNQPQHF. The DNA of the CDR3 is TGTGCCAGCAGTGCGGGGGGGGAGGCGTATAGCAATCAGCCCCAGCATTTT.

The V and J genes are TRBV28 and TRBJ1-4; no clear D. The CDR3 is 16 amino acids. Between the trimmed V and J ends, which lost 1 base and 0 bases, there was a span of 9 bases. Germline V lookup: CDR1 MDHEN, CDR2 SYDVKM. Written as DNA, the CDR3 is TGTGCCAGCAGTTTATTGGTCTATGCAACTAATGAAAAACTGTTTTTT. As protein: CASSLLVYATNEKLFF.

This clone occurred once. The chain is built from TRBV19 and TRBJ1-1, with TRBD1 matching over 8 bases. CDR1 LNHDA and CDR2 SQIVND come from the germline V gene (reference sequence). V trimming: 3 bases; J trimming: 3 bases; junction bases outside the gene matches: 9. This CDR3 contains 16 residues. CDR3 amino acids: CASSIGARGLYTEAFF. The CDR3 DNA is TGTGCCAGTAGTATCGGGGCCAGGGGGCTGTACACTGAAGCTTTCTTT.

In its sample, this clone was seen a few times. The V gene is TRBV7-9, the J gene TRBJ2-5, with TRBD1 as a possible D gene (6 bases). This CDR3 is 14 amino acids long. From germline, CDR1 is SEHNR and CDR2 FQNEAQ (reference sequence). V was trimmed by 1 base and J by 3 bases, leaving 9 bases between them. CDR3 nucleotide sequence: TGTGCCAGCAGCTTAGGGACAGCGGAAGAGACCCAGTACTTC. This translates into CASSLGTAEETQYF.

The chain couples TRBV14 to TRBJ2-3; TRBD2 is a possible D gene (6 bases). CDR1 SGHDN and CDR2 FVKESK come from the germline V gene. V dropped 0 bases and J dropped 0 bases, with 10 bases sitting between them. This CDR3 region has 16 residues. The CDR3 spells CASSQDGGPSTDTQYF. Here the CDR3 DNA reads TGTGCCAGCAGCCAAGACGGGGGTCCTAGCACAGATACGCAGTATTTT.

The count of this clone is one. The gene calls are TRBV11-3 and TRBJ2-5; TRBD2 agrees at 9 bases. Trimming at V came to 4 bases and at J to 2 bases, leaving 8 bases not matched to a gene. The CDR3 is 16 residues long. Germline CDR1 and CDR2: SGHNT and YENEEA. CDR3 nucleotide sequence: TGTGCCAGCAGCTCGCCCGTTCTAGCGGGACAAGAGACCCAGTACTTC. Encoded protein: CASSSPVLAGQETQYF.

The chain has TRBV18 and TRBJ2-6; weak D call: TRBD2 (5 bases). Germline V gene data show CDR1 as KGHSH and CDR2 as LQKENI. V lost 3 bases and J lost 2, with 14 bases in between. The CDR3 consists of 17 residues. Written as DNA, the CDR3 is TGTGCCAGCTCACCTCAGAGGGTTTATGCTGGGGCCAACGTCCTGACTTTC. It specifies CASSPQRVYAGANVLTF.

CDR3 sequence (DNA): TGCAGCGTTGAAGACCTCAGGGGCCCCACAGATACGCAGTATTTT. This gives the protein CSVEDLRGPTDTQYF. This chain joins TRBV29-1 and TRBJ2-3, with D perhaps TRBD1 (6 bases). The germline CDR1 and CDR2 sequences are SQVTM and ANQGSEA. There are 15 residues in the CDR3. The V end lost 0 bases, the J end lost 2 bases, and 12 bases lay between the germline ends.

V usage is TRBV7-9 and J usage is TRBJ2-3; 8 nucleotides agree with TRBD2. The CDR3 covers 15 residues. V was pared by 4 bases and J by 3 bases, with 6 bases of the junction left unmatched. CDR1 and CDR2 from the germline V gene are SEHNR and FQNEAQ (reference sequence). The CDR3 is CASSSAASGTDTQYF. For the CDR3, the DNA is TGTGCCAGCAGCTCGGCGGCTAGCGGGACAGATACGCAGTATTTT.

The V gene is TRBV19, the J gene TRBJ1-5, with 7 bases that match TRBD1. Trimming cost V 3 bases and J 4 bases; bases outside gene matches: 12. There are 17 residues in the CDR3. Germline V CDR1 and CDR2: LNHDA, SQIVND (reference sequence). CDR3 sequence: CASSIGVRGTSNQPQHF. As DNA, the CDR3 is TGTGCCAGTAGTATTGGTGTCAGGGGGACCTCGAATCAGCCCCAGCATTTT.

The chain combines TRBV6-2 or TRBV6-3 with TRBJ2-1, with D possibly being TRBD2 (5 bases). Germline CDR1 MNHEY, CDR2 SVGEGT. The V gene lost 5 bases and the J gene lost 1 base, with 18 bases spanning the gap. This CDR3 spans 17 amino acids. Here the CDR3 reads CASSNPPIASSYNEQFF. CDR3 nucleotides: TGTGCCAGCAGTAACCCTCCAATAGCGTCATCCTACAATGAGCAGTTCTTC.

The genes are TRBV28 and TRBJ2-2; the match to TRBD2 covers 9 bases. CDR3 length: 14 amino acids. Germline V CDR1 and CDR2: MDHEN, SYDVKM. V shed 8 bases, J shed 6 bases, and the junction held 7 bases outside the gene matches. CDR3 DNA sequence: TGTGCCAGCGGGGCGGGAGGGCGATCCGGGGAGCTGTTTTTT. This sequence encodes CASGAGGRSGELFF. The full variable domain, its missing parts supplied by reference TRBV28 and TRBJ2-2, is DVKVTQSSRYLVKRTGEKVFLECVQDMDHENMFWYRQDPGLGLRLIYFSYDVKMKEKGDIPEGYSVSREKKERFSLILESASTNQTSMYLCASGAGGRSGELFFGEGSRLTVL.

The V gene is TRBV27, the J gene TRBJ1-4; 8 bases line up with TRBD1. The CDR3 is made up of 16 amino acids. The germline V gene encodes CDR1 MNHEY and CDR2 SMNVEV (reference sequence). With 6 bases clipped from V and 11 bases from J, the junction kept 17 bases outside the gene matches. The CDR3 sequence is CASSLGQDRAIGKLFF. The CDR3 DNA follows: TGTGCCAGCAGCCTCGGACAGGACAGGGCAATTGGGAAACTGTTTTTT.

CDR3 sequence reads: CASSLFGRQVREKLFF. In DNA form, the CDR3 reads TGTGCCAGCAGTTTGTTCGGAAGACAGGTTCGTGAAAAACTGTTTTTT. This chain links TRBV28 with TRBJ1-4; maybe TRBD1 (6 bases). The CDR3 has 16 amino acids. Germline loops: CDR1 MDHEN, CDR2 SYDVKM. Trimming removed 3 bases from V and 7 bases from J, with 18 bases in between.

The CDR3 region has the DNA TGTGCCAGCAGCCCAAGACAGGGGGCAAGTAACACTGAAGCTTTCTTT. This translates into CASSPRQGASNTEAFF. The V call is TRBV14, the J call TRBJ1-1, with TRBD1 matching 10 bases. The V gene's germline CDR1 is SGHDN and CDR2 FVKESK. This CDR3 is built from 16 residues. J was trimmed by 2 bases and V by 4 bases; bases with no gene match: 7.

The chain is built from TRBV18 and TRBJ1-2; 9 nucleotides agree with TRBD1. Germline CDR1 KGHSH, CDR2 LQKENI. This CDR3 spans 14 amino acids. The V and J ends lost 3 bases and 6 bases, in that order; junction bases with no gene match: 5. The CDR3 sequence: CASSPSGTGNGYTF. The CDR3 DNA reads TGTGCCAGCTCACCCTCGGGGACAGGGAATGGCTACACCTTC.

To note about this clone: Other DNA sequences within the sample encode an identical CDR3. V is TRBV7-2 and J is TRBJ2-7, with D tentatively TRBD1 (6 bases). Trimming removed 4 bases from V and 7 bases from J, with 11 bases in between. The germline V gene encodes CDR1 SGHTA and CDR2 FQGNSA. The CDR3 has 12 amino acids. CDR3 residues: CASSSDRGEQYF. In DNA, the CDR3 is TGTGCCAGCAGCTCCGATAGGGGGGAGCAGTACTTC.

The sample holds a few counts of this clone. This sequence joins TRBV5-6 and TRBJ2-5; D remains ambiguous. Germline V gene lookup returns CDR1 SGHDT and CDR2 YYEEEE. The CDR3 totals 13 residues. Trimming left V 3 bases short and J 2 bases short, with 8 bases between. CDR3 region: CASSWAPQETQYF. In nucleotides, the CDR3 is TGTGCCAGCAGCTGGGCGCCACAAGAGACCCAGTACTTC.

The V call is TRBV19, the J call TRBJ1-5; no firm D call. Trimming pared 7 bases from V and 7 bases from J, leaving 17 bases between. This CDR3 is 14 amino acids long. The germline V gene has CDR1 LNHDA and CDR2 SQIVND (reference sequence). CDR3 sequence: CASKLTGREQPQHF. Here the CDR3 DNA reads TGTGCCAGTAAGTTGACGGGAAGGGAGCAGCCCCAGCATTTT.